These T cell receptor beta chains were read from a single sample in a study of T cell repertoires in cytomegalovirus infection. A single record per CDR3 protein comes from TCRdb applying MiXCR to the reads. The table shows around 39,000 distinct CDR3 sequences, with approximately 52% occurring only once. Antigen specificity for these receptors is unknown. Sample: CD8+ T cells from cultured PBMCs, taken from culture after CMV antigen stimulation. The receptors derive from a human donor in good health (CMV status not recorded). Some clones in this sample may be carry-over from other donors' samples. Both conserved end residues are part of each CDR3. The order of the fields is J gene, D gene, V gene, clone size, CDR3 DNA, CDR3 protein. The D gene is left open where the match is weak. Expanded clones are given a class, and other clones once, few, many or no size at all.

j_call: TRBJ1-1; d_call: .; v_call: TRBV19; clone_size: few; cdr3_nt: TGTGCCAGTAGTGTCTCGGGGGTTGTGACTGAAGCTTTCTTT; cdr3_aa: CASSVSGVVTEAFF
j_call: TRBJ2-2; d_call: .; v_call: TRBV19; clone_size: few; cdr3_nt: TGTGCCAGTACAGGGGCGCTTAGCACCGGGGAGCTGTTTTTT; cdr3_aa: CASTGALSTGELFF
j_call: TRBJ2-7; d_call: TRBD1; v_call: TRBV7-6; clone_size: .; cdr3_nt: TGTGCTAGCAGCTCCGACAGGGGTTACGAGCAGTACTTC; cdr3_aa: CASSSDRGYEQYF
j_call: TRBJ2-2; d_call: TRBD2; v_call: TRBV7-9; clone_size: .; cdr3_nt: TGTGCCAGCAGCTCTCCGGGACTAGCGGTGGTCGCGAACACCGGGGAGCTGTTTTTT; cdr3_aa: CASSSPGLAVVANTGELFF
j_call: TRBJ2-1; d_call: .; v_call: TRBV12-3/TRBV12-4; clone_size: few; cdr3_nt: TGTGCCAGCAGTTTAGGAGGGGGTGCTTCCTACAATGAGCAGTTCTTC; cdr3_aa: CASSLGGGASYNEQFF
j_call: TRBJ1-2; d_call: .; v_call: TRBV28; clone_size: .; cdr3_nt: TGTGCCAGCAAGCTTTTCGAGGAGGCCTATGGCTACACCTTC; cdr3_aa: CASKLFEEAYGYTF
j_call: TRBJ2-4; d_call: TRBD2; v_call: TRBV6-6; clone_size: .; cdr3_nt: TGTGCCAGCAAGGAAGCGGGGTTAGCCAAAAACATTCAGTACTTC; cdr3_aa: CASKEAGLAKNIQYF
j_call: TRBJ2-3; d_call: .; v_call: TRBV28; clone_size: .; cdr3_nt: TGTGCCAGCAGTTTATTTTCAACACCGAAGTCAGATACGCAGTATTTT; cdr3_aa: CASSLFSTPKSDTQYF
j_call: TRBJ2-1; d_call: TRBD2; v_call: TRBV28; clone_size: .; cdr3_nt: TGTGCCAGCAGTCCAAACCTCCTAGCGGGAGGTCTGAGGGAGCAGTTCTTC; cdr3_aa: CASSPNLLAGGLREQFF
j_call: TRBJ1-5; d_call: .; v_call: TRBV5-5; clone_size: .; cdr3_nt: TGTGCCAGCAGCTTACAGCCAAGCAATCAGCCCCAGCATTTT; cdr3_aa: CASSLQPSNQPQHF
j_call: TRBJ2-7; d_call: .; v_call: TRBV20-1; clone_size: .; cdr3_nt: TGCAGTGCTAGACCCGGGGGCCGCTCCTACGAGCAGTACTTC; cdr3_aa: CSARPGGRSYEQYF
j_call: TRBJ1-3; d_call: .; v_call: TRBV4-1; clone_size: .; cdr3_nt: TGCGCCAGCAGCCGGGAGATGGACAGTCATTCATTCGTCTCTGGAAACACCATATATTTT; cdr3_aa: CASSREMDSHSFVSGNTIYF
j_call: TRBJ2-7; d_call: TRBD2; v_call: TRBV7-6; clone_size: .; cdr3_nt: TGTGCCAGCAGCCCAGCGGGAGCTGACGAGCAGTACTTC; cdr3_aa: CASSPAGADEQYF
j_call: TRBJ1-2; d_call: .; v_call: TRBV20-1; clone_size: once; cdr3_nt: TGCAGTGCTAGTTATCCAGGGTATACCTATGGCTACACCTTC; cdr3_aa: CSASYPGYTYGYTF
j_call: TRBJ1-2; d_call: .; v_call: TRBV6-5; clone_size: .; cdr3_nt: TGTGCCAGCAGTACCACAGGCATCGGCTATGGCTACACCTTC; cdr3_aa: CASSTTGIGYGYTF
j_call: TRBJ2-5; d_call: TRBD2; v_call: TRBV7-8; clone_size: .; cdr3_nt: TGTGCCAGCAGCCCCGATTTAGCGGGGGTCCAAGAGACCCAGTACTTC; cdr3_aa: CASSPDLAGVQETQYF
j_call: TRBJ2-3; d_call: TRBD2; v_call: TRBV4-2; clone_size: few; cdr3_nt: TGTGCCAGCAGCCAAGATGGACGGGGGGGGGTCCTCATCTGGCATACGCAGTATTTT; cdr3_aa: CASSQDGRGGVLIWHTQYF
j_call: TRBJ1-1; d_call: .; v_call: TRBV7-4; clone_size: .; cdr3_nt: TGTGCCAGCAGCTTAGTCATTGGCCCTAACACTGAAGCTTTCTTT; cdr3_aa: CASSLVIGPNTEAFF
j_call: TRBJ2-3; d_call: TRBD2; v_call: TRBV18; clone_size: few; cdr3_nt: TGTGCCAGCTCACCGACTAGCGGCACAGATACGCAGTATTTT; cdr3_aa: CASSPTSGTDTQYF
j_call: TRBJ1-1; d_call: .; v_call: TRBV4-1; clone_size: .; cdr3_nt: TGCGCCAGCAGGCGGGATAGACCAATGAACACTGAAGCTTTCTTT; cdr3_aa: CASRRDRPMNTEAFF
j_call: TRBJ2-4; d_call: .; v_call: TRBV7-8; clone_size: few; cdr3_nt: TGTGCCAGCAGCCAAAGACGGGCCAAAAACATTCAGTACTTC; cdr3_aa: CASSQRRAKNIQYF
j_call: TRBJ2-3; d_call: TRBD2; v_call: TRBV12-3/TRBV12-4; clone_size: .; cdr3_nt: TGTGCCAGCAGTCCCCCAAGCGGGAGGGCCCCCGATACGCAGTATTTT; cdr3_aa: CASSPPSGRAPDTQYF
j_call: TRBJ1-1; d_call: .; v_call: TRBV30; clone_size: few; cdr3_nt: TGTGCCTGGAGTGCCTGGGAGTTAGGCGAAGCTTTCTTT; cdr3_aa: CAWSAWELGEAFF
j_call: TRBJ2-1; d_call: TRBD1; v_call: TRBV4-1; clone_size: few; cdr3_nt: TGCGCCAGCAGTCAAGAAGGGACAGGGGTTTACAATGAGCAGTTCTTC; cdr3_aa: CASSQEGTGVYNEQFF